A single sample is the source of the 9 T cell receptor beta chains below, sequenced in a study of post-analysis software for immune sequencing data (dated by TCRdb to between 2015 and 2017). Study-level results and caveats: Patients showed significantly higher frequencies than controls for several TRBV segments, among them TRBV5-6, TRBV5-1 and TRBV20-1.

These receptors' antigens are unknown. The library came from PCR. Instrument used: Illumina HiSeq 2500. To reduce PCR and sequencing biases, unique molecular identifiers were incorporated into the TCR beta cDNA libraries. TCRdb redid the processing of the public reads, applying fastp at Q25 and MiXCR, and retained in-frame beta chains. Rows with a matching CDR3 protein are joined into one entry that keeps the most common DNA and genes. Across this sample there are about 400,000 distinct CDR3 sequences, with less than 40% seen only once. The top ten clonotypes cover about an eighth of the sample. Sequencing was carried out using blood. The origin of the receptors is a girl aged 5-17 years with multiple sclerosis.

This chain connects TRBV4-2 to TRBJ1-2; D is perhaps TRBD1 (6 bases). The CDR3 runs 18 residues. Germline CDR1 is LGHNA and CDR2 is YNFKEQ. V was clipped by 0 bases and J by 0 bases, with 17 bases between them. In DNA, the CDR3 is TGTGCCAGCAGCCAAGAGCCGCGAGGGGGGACTTCTAACTATGGCTACACCTTC. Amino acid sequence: CASSQEPRGGTSNYGYTF.

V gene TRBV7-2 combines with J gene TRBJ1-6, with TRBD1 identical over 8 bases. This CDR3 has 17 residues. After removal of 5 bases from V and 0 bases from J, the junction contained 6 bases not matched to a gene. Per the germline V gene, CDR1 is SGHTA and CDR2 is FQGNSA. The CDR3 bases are TGTGCCAGCAGCGTTCGACAGGGGAGCTCCTATAATTCACCCCTCCACTTT. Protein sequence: CASSVRQGSSYNSPLHF.

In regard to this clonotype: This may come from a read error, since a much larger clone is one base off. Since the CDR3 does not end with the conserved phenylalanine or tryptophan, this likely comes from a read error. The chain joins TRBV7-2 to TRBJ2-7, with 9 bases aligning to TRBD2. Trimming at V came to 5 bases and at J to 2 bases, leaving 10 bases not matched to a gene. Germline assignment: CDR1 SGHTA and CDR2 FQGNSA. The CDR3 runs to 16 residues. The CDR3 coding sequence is TGTGCCAGCAGCGATACCGGACTAGCGAAACCCTACGAGCAGTACTCC. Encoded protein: CASSDTGLAKPYEQYS.

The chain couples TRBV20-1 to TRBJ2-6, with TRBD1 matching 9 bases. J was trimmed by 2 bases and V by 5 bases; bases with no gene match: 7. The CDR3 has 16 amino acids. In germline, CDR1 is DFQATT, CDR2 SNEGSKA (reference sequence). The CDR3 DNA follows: TGCAGTGCTCGGGACAGGGTTCTAACTGGGGCCAACGTCCTGACTTTC. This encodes CSARDRVLTGANVLTF.

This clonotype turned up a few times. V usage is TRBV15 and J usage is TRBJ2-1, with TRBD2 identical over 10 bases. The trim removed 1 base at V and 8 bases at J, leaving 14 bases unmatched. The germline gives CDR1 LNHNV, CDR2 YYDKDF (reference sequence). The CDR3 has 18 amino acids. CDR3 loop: CATSRVRGLAGDRDEQFF. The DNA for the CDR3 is TGTGCCACCAGCAGAGTAAGAGGGCTAGCGGGGGACAGAGATGAGCAGTTCTTC.

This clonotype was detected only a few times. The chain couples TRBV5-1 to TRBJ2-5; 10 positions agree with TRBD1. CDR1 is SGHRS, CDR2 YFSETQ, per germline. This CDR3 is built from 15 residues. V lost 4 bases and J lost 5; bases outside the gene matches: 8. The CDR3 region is CASSAAGTGAETQYF. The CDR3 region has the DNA TGCGCCAGCAGCGCCGCCGGGACAGGGGCGGAGACCCAGTACTTC.

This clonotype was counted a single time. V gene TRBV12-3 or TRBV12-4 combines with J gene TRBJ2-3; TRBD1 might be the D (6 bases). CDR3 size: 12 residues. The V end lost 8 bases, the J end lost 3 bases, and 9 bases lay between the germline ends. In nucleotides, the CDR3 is TGTGCCAGCGAAGGGGGTACAGATACGCAGTATTTT. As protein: CASEGGTDTQYF.

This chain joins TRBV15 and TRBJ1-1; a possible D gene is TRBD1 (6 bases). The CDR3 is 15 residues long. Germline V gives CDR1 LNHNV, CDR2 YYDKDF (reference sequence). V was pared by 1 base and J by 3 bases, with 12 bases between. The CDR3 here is CATSRAGDGDTEAFF. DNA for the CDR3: TGTGCCACCAGCAGAGCAGGGGATGGGGACACTGAAGCTTTCTTT. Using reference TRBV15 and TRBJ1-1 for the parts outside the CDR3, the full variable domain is DAMVIQNPRYQVTQFGKPVTLSCSQTLNHNVMYWYQQKSSQAPKLLFHYYDKDFNNEADTPDNFQSRRPNTSFCFLDIRSPGLGDTAMYLCATSRAGDGDTEAFFGQGTRLTVV.

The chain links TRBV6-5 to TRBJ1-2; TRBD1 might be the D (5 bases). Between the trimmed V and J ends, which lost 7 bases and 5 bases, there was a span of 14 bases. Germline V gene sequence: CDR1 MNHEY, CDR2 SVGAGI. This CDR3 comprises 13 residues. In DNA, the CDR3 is TGTGCCAGCACTCCTTCAGGGAAATATGGCTACACCTTC. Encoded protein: CASTPSGKYGYTF.